Below are 24 T cell receptor beta chains sequenced from a single sample in a study of control samples from healthy donors and cancer patients. The data were produced by immunoSEQ multiplex PCR, yet TCRdb's version contains in-frame clones alone and is incomplete. The table has 150,000 to 200,000 clones, around 95% seen once; the top ten hold around 8%. Sequenced material: blood. These receptors were collected from a woman aged 35 to 49 in good health.

The chain is built from TRBV4-1 and TRBJ2-5, with TRBD1 identical over 8 bases. Germline CDR1 and CDR2: MGHRA and YSYEKL. The CDR3 length is 16 residues. V trimming: 8 bases; J trimming: 4 bases; junction bases outside the gene matches: 15. Written as DNA, the CDR3 is TGCGCCAGCTCACACTCCGGCAGGGGGCACGGAGAGACCCAGTACTTC. This codes for CASSHSGRGHGETQYF.

The chain links TRBV2 to TRBJ1-3, with unresolved D. CDR1 is SNHLY, CDR2 FYNNEI, per germline. Trimming took off 8 bases at V and 0 bases at J, with 5 bases between the two ends. The CDR3 is made up of 12 amino acids. The CDR3 bases are TGTGCCAGCCAAGGCTCTGGAAACACCATATATTTT. It is translated as CASQGSGNTIYF.

V is TRBV12-1 and J is TRBJ1-2; no DNA check was done on the table's D call, TRBD1. TRBV12-1 is flagged as a pseudogene. This CDR3 is 17 amino acids long. The DNA for the CDR3 is TGTGCCAGCAGCACCCGGGACAGGGCACCCAATCGCTATGGCTACACCTTC. Protein product: CASSTRDRAPNRYGYTF.

The chain has TRBV4-3 and TRBJ1-1, with D tentatively TRBD1 (5 bases). Trimming removed 5 bases at V and 0 bases at J, with 13 bases between. The germline gives CDR1 LGHNA, CDR2 YSLEER. This CDR3 has 15 residues. Here the CDR3 reads CASSKGAGMNTEAFF. The DNA for the CDR3 is TGCGCCAGCAGCAAAGGGGCAGGAATGAACACTGAAGCTTTCTTT.

V is TRBV5-1 and J is TRBJ2-2, with TRBD1 matching 7 bases. The CDR3 contains 14 residues. J was trimmed by 1 base and V by 4 bases; bases with no gene match: 1. Germline V CDR1 and CDR2: SGHRS, YFSETQ. In DNA, the CDR3 is TGCGCCAGCAGCCGACAGGGGAACACCGGGGAGCTGTTTTTT. Translation: CASSRQGNTGELFF.

CDR3 region: CASSRAGGSTEAFF. CDR3 sequence (DNA): TGTGCCAGCAGCCGGGCGGGGGGGAGCACTGAAGCTTTCTTT. The chain links TRBV6-2 or TRBV6-3 to TRBJ1-1, with D possibly TRBD1 on 5 matching bases. The germline gives CDR1 MNHEY, CDR2 SVGEGT. V was clipped by 6 bases and J by 4 bases, with 15 bases between them. CDR3 length: 14 residues.

The CDR3 sequence: CASSYSWANYGYTF. The CDR3 DNA reads as TGTGCCAGCAGTTACTCTTGGGCTAACTATGGCTACACCTTC. The V gene is TRBV6-5, the J gene TRBJ1-2, with D unresolved. The CDR3 extends over 14 amino acids. V was pared by 0 bases and J by 0 bases, with 5 bases between. CDR1 and CDR2 from the germline V gene are MNHEY and SVGAGI.

This rearrangement joins TRBV5-1 to TRBJ1-3, with D possibly TRBD1 on 5 matching bases. Trimming cost V 4 bases and J 4 bases, with 12 bases left between them. CDR3 length: 14 residues. Looked up from germline, CDR1 is SGHRS and CDR2 is YFSETQ. In DNA form, the CDR3 reads TGCGCCAGCAGCAACGACAGTAGGGGAAACACCATATATTTT. It yields the protein CASSNDSRGNTIYF.

The DNA of the CDR3 is TGTGCCAGCTCACCACGGGGCCCAGCAACTAATGAAAAACTGTTTTTT. It specifies CASSPRGPATNEKLFF. The J gene is TRBJ1-4, the V gene TRBV18, with a tentative D call TRBD1 (5 bases). The CDR3 is 16 amino acids. The V gene's germline CDR1 is KGHSH and CDR2 LQKENI. Trimming pared 1 base from V and 0 bases from J, leaving 9 bases between.

The chain couples TRBV27 to TRBJ2-3; 7 bases are shared with TRBD2. The CDR3 spans 16 residues. CDR1 MNHEY and CDR2 SMNVEV come from the germline V gene (reference sequence). The V segment lost 2 bases and the J segment 8 bases; nucleotides outside the gene matches: 13. The CDR3 protein is CASSLLSGVAPGTQYF. The DNA for the CDR3 is TGTGCCAGCAGTTTACTGAGCGGGGTGGCCCCAGGTACGCAGTATTTT.

The V call is TRBV10-3, the J call TRBJ1-1, with D unclear. This CDR3 is built from 11 residues. Germline V gives CDR1 ENHRY, CDR2 SYGVKD. V was trimmed by 6 bases and J by 1 base, leaving 3 bases between them. The CDR3 sequence is CAISRNTEAFF. The CDR3 region has the DNA TGTGCCATCAGCAGGAACACTGAAGCTTTCTTT.

The rearrangement links TRBV6-2 or TRBV6-3 to TRBJ1-2, with D possibly matching TRBD1 (5 bases). The germline gives CDR1 MNHEY, CDR2 SVGEGT. CDR3 length: 15 amino acids. Trimming took off 0 bases at V and 4 bases at J, with 12 bases between the two ends. CDR3 sequence: CASSYSSRGRYGYTF. CDR3 bases: TGTGCCAGCAGTTACTCGTCGAGGGGCCGCTATGGCTACACCTTC.

The V call is TRBV12-3 or TRBV12-4, the J call TRBJ1-1, with 7 bases fitting TRBD1. This CDR3 is 11 amino acids long. V trimming: 7 bases; J trimming: 9 bases; junction bases outside the gene matches: 5. CDR3 nucleotide sequence: TGTGCCAGCAAAAAGACAGGGAAAGCTTTCTTT. Its protein product is CASKKTGKAFF.

V usage is TRBV18 and J usage is TRBJ2-7; 7 bases line up with TRBD1. Looked up from germline, CDR1 is KGHSH and CDR2 is LQKENI. The CDR3 covers 15 residues. After removal of 3 bases from V and 0 bases from J, the junction contained 5 bases not matched to a gene. The CDR3 nucleotides read TGTGCCAGCTCACCGACACAGGGGACCTCCTACGAGCAGTACTTC. Protein product: CASSPTQGTSYEQYF.

This rearrangement joins TRBV9 to TRBJ2-1, with D tentatively TRBD1 or TRBD2 (5 bases each). This CDR3 has 14 amino acids. Germline V gene sequence: CDR1 SGDLS, CDR2 YYNGEE. The V gene lost 2 bases and the J gene lost 15 bases, with 21 bases spanning the gap. This CDR3 is CASSVLGADQTPFF. The DNA for the CDR3 is TGTGCCAGCAGCGTTCTCGGGGCAGACCAGACTCCGTTCTTC. Using reference TRBV9 and TRBJ2-1 for the parts outside the CDR3, the full variable domain is DSGVTQTPKHLITATGQRVTLRCSPRSGDLSVYWYQQSLDQGLQFLIQYYNGEERAKGNILERFSAQQFPDLHSELNLSSLELGDSALYFCASSVLGADQTPFFGPGTRLTVL.

The V and J genes are TRBV4-3 and TRBJ1-2, with D possibly TRBD1 on 6 matching bases. Germline CDR1 and CDR2: LGHNA and YSLEER. The CDR3 has 16 amino acids. V was shortened by 4 bases and J by 4 bases, with 19 bases between the two germline ends. Here the CDR3 DNA reads TGCGCCAGCAGCCCCAGGGGACGGGGGCTGGCCTATGGCTACACCTTC. Translated: CASSPRGRGLAYGYTF.

This CDR3 is CASSLRVAIVNSPLHF. The CDR3 DNA sequence: TGTGCCAGCAGCTTAAGGGTCGCGATTGTGAATTCACCCCTCCACTTT. The rearrangement links TRBV7-2 to TRBJ1-6; no firm D call. Germline loops: CDR1 SGHTA, CDR2 FQGNSA. Trimming stripped 2 bases from V and 7 bases from J, with 15 bases between. The CDR3 contains 16 residues. Together with reference TRBV7-2 and TRBJ1-6, the CDR3 gives the full variable domain: GAGVSQSPSNKVTEKGKDVELRCDPISGHTALYWYRQSLGQGLEFLIYFQGNSAPDKSGLPSDRFSAERTGGSVSTLTIQRTQQEDSAVYLCASSLRVAIVNSPLHFGNGTRLTVT.

This clone was detected once. This chain uses TRBV4-3 with TRBJ1-1, with TRBD1 as a possible D gene (5 bases). The CDR3 runs to 16 residues. Trimming removed 4 bases at V and 10 bases at J, with 25 bases between. Germline CDR1 is LGHNA and CDR2 is YSLEER. In DNA form, the CDR3 reads TGCGCCAGCAGCCGCAATCTGGGAGACAGTACCCCGCGAGCTTTCTTT. It encodes CASSRNLGDSTPRAFF.

The chain has TRBV7-9 and TRBJ2-2; 8 bases are shared with TRBD2. Trimming at V came to 5 bases and at J to 7 bases, leaving 9 bases not matched to a gene. The CDR3 has 15 amino acids. CDR1 and CDR2 (germline): SEHNR, FQNEAQ (reference sequence). CDR3 sequence: CASSLLRGGVGELFF. The CDR3 DNA sequence: TGTGCCAGCAGCCTCCTTCGGGGGGGTGTCGGGGAGCTGTTTTTT.

V gene TRBV29-1 combines with J gene TRBJ1-2; D is unresolved. V lost 4 bases to trimming and J lost 7 bases, with 10 bases between them. The CDR3 covers 11 residues. The germline V gene has CDR1 SQVTM and CDR2 ANQGSEA. The CDR3 protein is CSVVDGSGYTF. The CDR3 DNA reads TGCAGCGTTGTCGATGGCTCTGGCTACACCTTC.

The J gene is TRBJ1-5, the V gene TRBV14; TRBD1 aligns across 7 bases. The CDR3 totals 13 residues. Germline-derived CDR1 and CDR2 are SGHDN and FVKESK. Trimming took 8 bases from V and 7 from J; bases not matched to a gene: 8. The CDR3 nucleotides are TGTGCCAGCGCCTCCGCAGGGGGACAGCCCCAGCATTTT. It yields the protein CASASAGGQPQHF.

Notes on this clone: This specimen includes other DNA sequences encoding the same CDR3. The rearrangement links TRBV4-3 to TRBJ2-7, with 8 bases lining up with TRBD1. The CDR3 length is 14 residues. Germline CDR1 LGHNA, CDR2 YSLEER. V shed 4 bases and J 2 bases; nucleotides not matched to a gene: 4. CDR3 sequence: CASSPGQGAYEQYF. DNA for the CDR3: TGCGCCAGCAGCCCCGGACAGGGAGCCTACGAGCAGTACTTC.

The chain combines TRBV3-1 (or the pseudogene TRBV3-2) with TRBJ2-7, with 11 nucleotides matching TRBD2. The CDR3 is made up of 17 amino acids. Per germline, CDR1 LGHDT and CDR2 YNNKEL (reference sequence). J was trimmed by 5 bases and V by 1 base; bases with no gene match: 10. The CDR3 protein is CASSQGLTSGSFHEQYF. In DNA, the CDR3 is TGTGCCAGCAGCCAAGGGCTTACTAGCGGGAGCTTCCACGAGCAGTACTTC.

V gene TRBV6-5 combines with J gene TRBJ1-1; 11 bases fit TRBD1. CDR3 size: 14 residues. Germline CDR1 reads MNHEY; CDR2 reads SVGAGI. V lost 5 bases, J lost 7 bases, and 6 bases stayed unmatched. This chain's CDR3 is CASSRGQGAFEAFF. CDR3 nucleotide sequence: TGTGCCAGCAGTCGAGGACAGGGGGCGTTTGAAGCTTTCTTT.